This T cell receptor (beta chain) was found in a study of blood T cell repertoires in COVID-19. Study in general: T cells, B-cell-depleted T cells, or PBMCs provided the cDNA or gDNA that served as material.

Some clones are missing from TCRdb's copy, which holds only in-frame ones; the method was immunoSEQ multiplex PCR. The sample yields hundreds of thousands of clones, about 89% seen once. Enrollment of patients from Seattle took place during active infection, with longitudinal follow-up. CDR1 is SEHNR and CDR2 is FQNEAQ in the germline V gene (reference sequence). V was pared by 2 bases and J by 7 bases, with 11 bases between. This CDR3 is 13 amino acids long. Material for sequencing was peripheral blood. V is TRBV7-9 and J is TRBJ1-1, with unresolved D. This receptor was obtained from a woman between 45 and 60 years old with COVID-19, enrolled during active disease. The CDR3 here is CASSLTASGEAFF. In nucleotides, the CDR3 is TGTGCCAGCAGCTTAACTGCGTCGGGTGAAGCTTTCTTT.